This T cell receptor beta chain was recovered during a study of early T cells in non-severe SARS-CoV-2 infection. At the level of the study: Sequenced material consisted of bulk RNA (from unsorted whole blood), and chains were unpaired.

This clonotype was detected many times. Its antigen is still unknown. Germline loops: CDR1 DFQATT, CDR2 SNEGSKA (reference sequence). Trimming cost V 6 bases and J 2 bases; bases outside gene matches: 5. This CDR3 is built from 14 residues. Separate cDNA molecules each had unique molecular identifiers attached to them. TCRdb itself ran the 5' RACE reads through MiXCR, one entry per CDR3 protein. The sample consists of 97,000 or so distinct CDR3 sequences, about an eighth of them appearing once. Notes on the study in general: Matching results from VDJdb favored anti-spike CD8 responses, leaving private and CD4 specificities undetected.

V usage is TRBV20-1 and J usage is TRBJ2-3; 10 bases align to TRBD2. The material sequenced was whole blood. This receptor was taken from an adult who was a healthcare worker with PCR-confirmed SARS-CoV-2 infection or an uninfected control (not recorded which). The CDR3 region is CSATLAGATDTQYF. CDR3 in DNA: TGCAGTGCAACGCTAGCGGGGGCCACAGATACGCAGTATTTT.